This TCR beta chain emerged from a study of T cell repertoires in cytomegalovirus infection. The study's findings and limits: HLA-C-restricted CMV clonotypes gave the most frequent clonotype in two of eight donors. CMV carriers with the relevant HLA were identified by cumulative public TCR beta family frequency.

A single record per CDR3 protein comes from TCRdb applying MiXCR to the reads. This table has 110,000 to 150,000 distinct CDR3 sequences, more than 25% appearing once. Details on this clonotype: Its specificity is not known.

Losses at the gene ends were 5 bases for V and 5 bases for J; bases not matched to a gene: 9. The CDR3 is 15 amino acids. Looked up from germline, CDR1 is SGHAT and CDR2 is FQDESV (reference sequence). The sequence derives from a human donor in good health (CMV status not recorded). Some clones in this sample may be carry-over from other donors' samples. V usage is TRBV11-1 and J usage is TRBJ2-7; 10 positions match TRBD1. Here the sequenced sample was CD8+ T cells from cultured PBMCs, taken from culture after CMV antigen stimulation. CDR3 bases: TGTGCCAGCAGCCCACGGGACAGGGGACACAACGAGCAGTACTTC. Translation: CASSPRDRGHNEQYF. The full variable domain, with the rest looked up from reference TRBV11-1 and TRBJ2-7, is EAEVAQSPRYKITEKSQAVAFWCDPISGHATLYWYRQILGQGPELLVQFQDESVVDDSQLPKDRFSAERLKGVDSTLKIQPAELGDSAMYLCASSPRDRGHNEQYFGPGTRLTVT.